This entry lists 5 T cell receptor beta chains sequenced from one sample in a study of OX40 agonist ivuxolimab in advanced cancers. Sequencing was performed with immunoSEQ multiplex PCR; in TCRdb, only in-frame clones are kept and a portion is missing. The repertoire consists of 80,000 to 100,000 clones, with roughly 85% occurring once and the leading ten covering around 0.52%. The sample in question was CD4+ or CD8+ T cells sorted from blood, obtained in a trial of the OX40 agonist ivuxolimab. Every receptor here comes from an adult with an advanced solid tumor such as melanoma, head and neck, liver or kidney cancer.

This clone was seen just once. The CDR3 bases are TGTGCCAGCAGTTTAACCTCCGGGGTCTGGACTGAAGCTTTCTTT. It specifies CASSLTSGVWTEAFF. The V and J genes are TRBV27 and TRBJ1-1; no reliable D call. CDR1 and CDR2 (germline): MNHEY, SMNVEV (reference sequence). CDR3 size: 15 residues. V lost 2 bases to trimming and J lost 5 bases, with 15 bases between them.

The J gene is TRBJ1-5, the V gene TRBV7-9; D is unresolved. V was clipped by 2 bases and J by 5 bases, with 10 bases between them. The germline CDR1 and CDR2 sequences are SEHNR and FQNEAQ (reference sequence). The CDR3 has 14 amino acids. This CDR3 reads CASSLSGLDQPQHF. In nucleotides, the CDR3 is TGTGCCAGCAGCTTATCCGGGCTTGATCAGCCCCAGCATTTT.

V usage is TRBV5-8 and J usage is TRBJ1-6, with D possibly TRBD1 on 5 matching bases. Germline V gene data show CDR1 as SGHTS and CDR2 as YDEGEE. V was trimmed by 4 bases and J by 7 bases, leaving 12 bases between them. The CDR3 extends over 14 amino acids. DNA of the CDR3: TGTGCCAGCAGCCTCGGGGCTACCAATTCACCCCTCCACTTT. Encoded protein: CASSLGATNSPLHF. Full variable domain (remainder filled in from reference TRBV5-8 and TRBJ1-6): EAGVTQSPTHLIKTRGQQATLRCSPISGHTSVYWYQQALGLGLQFLLWYDEGEERNRGNFPPRFSGRQFPNYSSELNVNALELEDSALYLCASSLGATNSPLHFGNGTRLTVT.

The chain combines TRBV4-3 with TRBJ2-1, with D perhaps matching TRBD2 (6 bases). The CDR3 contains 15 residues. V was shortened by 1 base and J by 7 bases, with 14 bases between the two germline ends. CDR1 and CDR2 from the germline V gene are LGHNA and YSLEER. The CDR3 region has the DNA TGCGCCAGCAGCCAAGCCCGGCTCCGGGGGAATGAGCAGTTCTTC. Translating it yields CASSQARLRGNEQFF.

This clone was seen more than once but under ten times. For the CDR3, the DNA is TGTGCCAGCAGGAATTACAATGAGCAGTTCTTC. Amino acid sequence: CASRNYNEQFF. The J gene is TRBJ2-1, the V gene TRBV2; D uncertain. This CDR3 is built from 11 residues. The germline CDR1 and CDR2 sequences are SNHLY and FYNNEI. Trimming shortened V by 6 bases and J by 4 bases, and 4 bases separated the two germline ends.